This T cell receptor beta chain was observed in a study of tumor-infiltrating lymphocytes in primary liver carcinoma. Of note for this clonotype: Its antigen remains unknown. Since no conserved phenylalanine or tryptophan closes the CDR3, a read error is the likely cause.

The CDR3 loop spans 14 amino acids. Trimming cost V 7 bases and J 5 bases; bases outside gene matches: 8. Germline loops: CDR1 SGHAT, CDR2 FQNNGV. Both RNA and DNA were isolated together from around 20-30 mg of bulk tissue that had not been sorted. Sampling of each tumor involved five separate regions. Findings and limits, study-wide: Tumors reached a significantly greater top-250-clone fraction than blood did (p = 0.039).

From approximately 450 ng total RNA, TCR beta cDNA was generated with a primer in the constant region. Researchers made the TCR beta libraries by running three nested multiplex PCR rounds with slightly modified ARM-PCR. TRBV1-TRBV30 forward and Cbeta reverse primers drove the first two roughly 10-cycle rounds. MiXCR, applied by TCRdb to the multiplex PCR reads, yields one record per CDR3 protein. The table shows tens of thousands of distinct CDR3 sequences, with 71% occurring only once. The sequenced material came from liver tumor tissue from sampling region 4. Subset: tumor region T4, right-lateral pole. V and J are TRBV11-2 and TRBJ2-3; 8 bases fit TRBD2. The sequence derives from a woman aged 55-75 years with primary liver carcinoma and hepatitis B virus infection. The CDR3 loop is CASTREGRRDTQYI. CDR3 sequence (DNA): TGTGCCAGCACCCGGGAGGGCCGAAGAGATACGCAGTATATT.